Here is one TCR beta chain with its context. Its antigen remains unknown. Generated by immunoSEQ multiplex PCR, the TCRdb table keeps only in-frame clones and is missing some. The sample includes around 43,000 clones, more than 75% of them seen just once. The germline CDR1 and CDR2 sequences are SQVTM and ANQGSEA. V lost 1 base, J lost 3 bases, and 7 bases lay in between. CDR3 length equals 13 residues. This sample was included in a study of PD-1 blockade in classical Hodgkin lymphoma. The study, taken as a whole, reports: The study reported lower baseline TCR diversity in newly diagnosed patients than in healthy donors. Why repertoires differed is undefined; disease activity or prior therapy possibly contributed.

Specified time point: newly diagnosed, previously untreated cHL patient sample. Investigators turned to newly diagnosed, untreated classical Hodgkin lymphoma PBMCs for comparison. This sequence originates from a human donor with classical Hodgkin lymphoma. The rearrangement links TRBV29-1 to TRBJ1-5, with D hard to call. The sample consisted of peripheral blood mononuclear cells (PBMCs). This chain's CDR3 is CSVEGQNNQPQHF. DNA for the CDR3: TGCAGCGTTGAAGGCCAGAACAATCAGCCCCAGCATTTT.